This is a list of T cell receptor beta chains from one sample in a study of patients and donors after allogeneic stem cell transplantation. TCRdb reanalysed the RT-PCR reads using MiXCR and keeps one entry per CDR3 protein. In the table there are about 410,000 distinct CDR3 sequences, 15% to 20% of which are singletons. Sequenced sample: blood, either unsorted or a sorted T cell fraction (not recorded which). The source is a human donor who was either an allogeneic HSCT recipient or a stem cell or donor lymphocyte infusion donor (not recorded which). It is not recorded whose cells these are; they may come from a transplant donor. Each CDR3 is given with its conserved first and last residue. A D gene is named only where the DNA matches it firmly. Only some rows state a clone size, as once, few, many or a class for expanded clones.

J gene	V gene	D gene	clone size	CDR3 protein	CDR3 DNA
TRBJ1-4	TRBV4-1	.	few	CASSPTPGQEEKLFF	TGCGCCAGCAGCCCAACCCCCGGCCAGGAGGAAAAACTGTTTTTT
TRBJ1-5	TRBV5-1	TRBD1	many	CASRSGTGENQPQHF	TGCGCCAGCAGATCCGGGACAGGGGAAAACCAGCCCCAGCATTTT
TRBJ1-5	TRBV24-1	.	.	CATSDSLRGRNQPQHF	TGTGCCACCAGTGATTCCTTAAGGGGGAGGAATCAGCCCCAGCATTTT
TRBJ1-2	TRBV7-2	.	few	CASSRFGRIFNYGYTF	TGTGCCAGCAGCCGGTTTGGGCGTATTTTCAACTATGGCTACACCTTC
TRBJ2-3	TRBV29-1	TRBD2	.	CSVRTSALKPQYF	TGCAGCGTGCGGACTAGCGCCCTTAAACCGCAGTATTTT
TRBJ2-1	TRBV9	.	.	CASSVRGGRNEQFF	TGTGCCAGCAGCGTGAGAGGGGGGCGTAATGAGCAGTTCTTC
TRBJ2-3	TRBV5-1	TRBD2	many	CASSLSSGGNTQYF	TGCGCCAGCAGCTTGTCCAGCGGGGGAAATACGCAGTATTTT
TRBJ2-1	TRBV20-1	TRBD2	few	CSAVAGGLRAEQFF	TGCAGTGCCGTAGCGGGGGGGCTTCGGGCTGAGCAGTTCTTC
TRBJ1-1	TRBV7-6	.	many	CASSLVAGYVNTEAFF	TGTGCCAGCAGCTTAGTGGCAGGGTATGTGAACACTGAAGCTTTCTTT
TRBJ2-7	TRBV5-1	TRBD1	few	CASSLGTGGGSYEQYF	TGCGCCAGCAGCTTGGGAACAGGGGGCGGATCATACGAGCAGTACTTC
TRBJ2-7	TRBV7-8	TRBD1	.	CASSSPAQGTVWEQYF	TGTGCCAGCAGCTCCCCGGCTCAAGGGACAGTGTGGGAGCAGTACTTC
TRBJ1-2	TRBV20-1	.	.	CSARRTNYGYTF	TGCAGTGCCCGGCGGACGAACTATGGCTACACCTTC
TRBJ2-5	TRBV24-1	.	many	CATSDGARETQYF	TGTGCCACCAGTGATGGGGCCAGGGAGACCCAGTACTTC
TRBJ2-7	TRBV7-9	.	few	CASNMAPGNEQYF	TGTGCCAGTAACATGGCCCCCGGGAACGAGCAGTACTTC
TRBJ2-1	TRBV9	TRBD2	many	CASSVAGGPSNEQFF	TGTGCCAGCAGCGTAGCGGGAGGGCCCAGCAATGAGCAGTTCTTC
TRBJ1-1	TRBV6-1	TRBD1	.	CASRPWTGKGNTEAFF	TGTGCCAGCAGACCATGGACAGGCAAAGGAAACACTGAAGCTTTCTTT